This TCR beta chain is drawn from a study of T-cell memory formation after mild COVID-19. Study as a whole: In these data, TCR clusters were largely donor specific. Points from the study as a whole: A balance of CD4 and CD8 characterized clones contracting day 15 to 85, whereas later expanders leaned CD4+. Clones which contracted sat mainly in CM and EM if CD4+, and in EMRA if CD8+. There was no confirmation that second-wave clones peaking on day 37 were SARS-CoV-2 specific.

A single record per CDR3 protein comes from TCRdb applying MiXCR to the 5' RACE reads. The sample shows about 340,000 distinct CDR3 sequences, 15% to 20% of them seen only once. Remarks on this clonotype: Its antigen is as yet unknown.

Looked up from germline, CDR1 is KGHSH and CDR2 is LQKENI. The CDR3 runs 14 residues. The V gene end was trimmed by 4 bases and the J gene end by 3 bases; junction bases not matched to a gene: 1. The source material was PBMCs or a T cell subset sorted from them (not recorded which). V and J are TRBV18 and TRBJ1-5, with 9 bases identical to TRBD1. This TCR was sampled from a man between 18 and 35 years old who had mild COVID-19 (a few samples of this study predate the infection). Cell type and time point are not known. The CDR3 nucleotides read TGTGCCAGCTCACGACAGGGGGACAATCAGCCCCAGCATTTT. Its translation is CASSRQGDNQPQHF.